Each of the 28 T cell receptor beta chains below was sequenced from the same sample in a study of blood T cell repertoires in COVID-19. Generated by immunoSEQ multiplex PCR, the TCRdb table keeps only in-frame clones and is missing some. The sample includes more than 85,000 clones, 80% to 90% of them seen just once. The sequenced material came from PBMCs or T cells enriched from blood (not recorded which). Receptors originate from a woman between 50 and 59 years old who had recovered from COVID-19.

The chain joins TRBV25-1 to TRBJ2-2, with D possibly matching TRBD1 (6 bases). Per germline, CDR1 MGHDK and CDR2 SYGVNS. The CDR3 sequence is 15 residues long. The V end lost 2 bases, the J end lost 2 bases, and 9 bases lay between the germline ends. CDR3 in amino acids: CASSEARGNTGELFF. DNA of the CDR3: TGTGCCAGCAGTGAAGCCAGGGGTAACACCGGGGAGCTGTTTTTT.

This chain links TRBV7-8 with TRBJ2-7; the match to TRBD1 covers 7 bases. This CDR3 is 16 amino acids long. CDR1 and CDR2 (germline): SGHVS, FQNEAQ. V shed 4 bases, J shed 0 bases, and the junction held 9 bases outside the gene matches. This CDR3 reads CASSSPQGSYSYEQYF. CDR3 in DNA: TGTGCCAGCAGCTCTCCACAGGGGTCGTACTCCTACGAGCAGTACTTC.

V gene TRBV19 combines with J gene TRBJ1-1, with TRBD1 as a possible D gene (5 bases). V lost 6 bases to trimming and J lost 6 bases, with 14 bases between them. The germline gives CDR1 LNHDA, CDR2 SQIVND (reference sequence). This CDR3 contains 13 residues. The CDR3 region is CASSTLGQSEAFF. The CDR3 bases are TGTGCCAGTAGCACCTTGGGGCAGTCTGAAGCTTTCTTT.

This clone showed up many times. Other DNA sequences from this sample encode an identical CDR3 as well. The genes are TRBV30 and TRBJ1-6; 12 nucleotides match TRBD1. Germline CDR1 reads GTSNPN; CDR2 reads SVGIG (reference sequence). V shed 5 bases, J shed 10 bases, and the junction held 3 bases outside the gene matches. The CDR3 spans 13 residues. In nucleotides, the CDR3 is TGTGCCTGGGCCGGGACAGGGGGCTCACCCCTCCACTTT. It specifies CAWAGTGGSPLHF.

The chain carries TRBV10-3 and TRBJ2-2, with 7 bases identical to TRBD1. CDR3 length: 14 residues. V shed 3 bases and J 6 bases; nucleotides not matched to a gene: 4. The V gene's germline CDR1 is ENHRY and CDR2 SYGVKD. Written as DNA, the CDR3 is TGTGCCATCAGTGAAGACAGGGAAGCCGGGGAGCTGTTTTTT. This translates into CAISEDREAGELFF.

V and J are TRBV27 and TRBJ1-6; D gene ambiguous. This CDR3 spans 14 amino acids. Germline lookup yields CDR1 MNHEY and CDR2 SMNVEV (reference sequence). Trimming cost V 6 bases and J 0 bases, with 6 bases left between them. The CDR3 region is CASRPSSYNSPLHF. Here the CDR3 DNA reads TGTGCCAGCAGGCCGAGCTCCTATAATTCACCCCTCCACTTT.

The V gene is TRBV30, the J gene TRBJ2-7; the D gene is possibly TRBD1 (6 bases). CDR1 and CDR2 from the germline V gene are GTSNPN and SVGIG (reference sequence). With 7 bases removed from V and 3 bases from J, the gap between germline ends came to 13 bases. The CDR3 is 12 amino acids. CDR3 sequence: CASRSRGYEQYF. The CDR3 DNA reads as TGTGCCTCGCGGTCCAGGGGCTACGAGCAGTACTTC.

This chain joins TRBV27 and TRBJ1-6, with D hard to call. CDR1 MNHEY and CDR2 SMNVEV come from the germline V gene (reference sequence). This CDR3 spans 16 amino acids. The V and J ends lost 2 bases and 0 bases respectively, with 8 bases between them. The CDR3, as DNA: TGTGCCAGCAGTTTACGTTCGAGCTCCTATAATTCACCCCTCCACTTT. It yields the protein CASSLRSSSYNSPLHF.

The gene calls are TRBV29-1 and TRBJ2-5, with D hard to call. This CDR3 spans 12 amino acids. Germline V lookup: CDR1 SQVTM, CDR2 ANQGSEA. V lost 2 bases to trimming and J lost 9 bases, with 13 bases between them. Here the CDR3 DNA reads TGCAGCGTTGAAAAGCCTAATTGGTCCCAGTACTTC. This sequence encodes CSVEKPNWSQYF.

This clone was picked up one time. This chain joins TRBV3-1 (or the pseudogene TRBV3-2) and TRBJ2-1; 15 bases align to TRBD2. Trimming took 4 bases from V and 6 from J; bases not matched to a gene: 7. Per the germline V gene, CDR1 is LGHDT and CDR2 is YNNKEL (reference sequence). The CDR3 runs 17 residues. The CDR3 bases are TGTGCCAGCAGCCGAGGGGGACTAGCGGGAGGAGGCAATGAGCAGTTCTTC. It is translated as CASSRGGLAGGGNEQFF.

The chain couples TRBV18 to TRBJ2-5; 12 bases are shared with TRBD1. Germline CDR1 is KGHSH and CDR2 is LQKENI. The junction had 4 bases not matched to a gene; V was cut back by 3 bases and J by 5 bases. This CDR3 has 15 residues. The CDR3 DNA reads TGTGCCAGCTCACCCGGGACAGGGGGCTATGAGACCCAGTACTTC. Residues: CASSPGTGGYETQYF. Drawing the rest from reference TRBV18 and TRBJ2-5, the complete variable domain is NAGVMQNPRHLVRRRGQEARLRCSPMKGHSHVYWYRQLPEEGLKFMVYLQKENIIDESGMPKERFSAEFPKEGPSILRIQQVVRGDSAAYFCASSPGTGGYETQYFGPGTRLLVL.

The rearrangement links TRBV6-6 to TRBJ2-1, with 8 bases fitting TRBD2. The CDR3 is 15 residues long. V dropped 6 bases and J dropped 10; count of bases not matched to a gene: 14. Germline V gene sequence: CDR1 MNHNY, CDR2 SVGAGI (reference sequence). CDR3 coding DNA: TGTGCCAGCAGCGAACCGGGACTAGTAACCGACGAGCAGTTCTTC. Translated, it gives CASSEPGLVTDEQFF.

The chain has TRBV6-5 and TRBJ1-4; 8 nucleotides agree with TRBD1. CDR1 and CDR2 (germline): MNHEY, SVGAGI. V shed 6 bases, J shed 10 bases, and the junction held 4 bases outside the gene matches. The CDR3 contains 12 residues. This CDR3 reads CASRGQGAKLFF. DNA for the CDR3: TGTGCCAGCAGAGGACAGGGCGCAAAACTGTTTTTT.

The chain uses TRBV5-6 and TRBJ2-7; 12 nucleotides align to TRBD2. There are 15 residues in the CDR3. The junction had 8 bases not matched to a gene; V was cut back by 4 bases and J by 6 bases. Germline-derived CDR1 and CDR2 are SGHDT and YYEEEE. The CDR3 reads CASSLTSGRRGEQYF. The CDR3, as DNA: TGTGCCAGCAGCCTGACTAGCGGGAGACGCGGCGAGCAGTACTTC.

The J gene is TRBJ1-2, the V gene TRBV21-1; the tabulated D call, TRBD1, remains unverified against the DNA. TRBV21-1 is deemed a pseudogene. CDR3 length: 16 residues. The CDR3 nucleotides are TGTGCCAGCAGCAAATGGGGACAGCCGACCCTCTATGGCTACACCTTC. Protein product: CASSKWGQPTLYGYTF.

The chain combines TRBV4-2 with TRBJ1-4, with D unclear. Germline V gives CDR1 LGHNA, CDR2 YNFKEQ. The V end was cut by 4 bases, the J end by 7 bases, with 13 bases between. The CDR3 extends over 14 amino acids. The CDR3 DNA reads TGTGCCAGCAGCCGAAGCGGGGTAGGTGAAAAACTGTTTTTT. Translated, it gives CASSRSGVGEKLFF.

This chain's CDR3 is CASSLFRGTEQFF. CDR3 nucleotides: TGTGCCAGCAGCTTGTTCAGGGGGACTGAGCAGTTCTTC. The chain carries TRBV5-6 and TRBJ2-1, with TRBD1 identical over 7 bases. Germline lookup yields CDR1 SGHDT and CDR2 YYEEEE. The CDR3 extends over 13 amino acids. V shed 1 base and J 9 bases; nucleotides not matched to a gene: 4.

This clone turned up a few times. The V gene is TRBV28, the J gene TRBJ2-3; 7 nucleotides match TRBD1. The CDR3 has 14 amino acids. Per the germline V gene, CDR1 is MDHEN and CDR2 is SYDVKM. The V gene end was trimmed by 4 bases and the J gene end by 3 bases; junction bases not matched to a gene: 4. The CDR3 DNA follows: TGTGCCAGCAGTTACACAGGGGAGACAGATACGCAGTATTTT. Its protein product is CASSYTGETDTQYF. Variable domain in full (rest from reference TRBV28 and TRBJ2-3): DVKVTQSSRYLVKRTGEKVFLECVQDMDHENMFWYRQDPGLGLRLIYFSYDVKMKEKGDIPEGYSVSREKKERFSLILESASTNQTSMYLCASSYTGETDTQYFGPGTRLTVL.

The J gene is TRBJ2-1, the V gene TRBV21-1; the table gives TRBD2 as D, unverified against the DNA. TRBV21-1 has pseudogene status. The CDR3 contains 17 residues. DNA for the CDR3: TGTGCCAGCAGCAAAGACTCATGGCCTAGCTCCTACAATGAGCAGTTCTTC. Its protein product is CASSKDSWPSSYNEQFF.

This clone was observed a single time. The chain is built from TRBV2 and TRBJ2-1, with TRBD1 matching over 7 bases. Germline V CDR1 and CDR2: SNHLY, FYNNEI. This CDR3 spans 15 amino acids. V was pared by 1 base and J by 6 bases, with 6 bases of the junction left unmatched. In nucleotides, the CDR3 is TGTGCCAGCAGTGAAGAACAGGGGAATAGCAATGAGCAGTTCTTC. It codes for CASSEEQGNSNEQFF.

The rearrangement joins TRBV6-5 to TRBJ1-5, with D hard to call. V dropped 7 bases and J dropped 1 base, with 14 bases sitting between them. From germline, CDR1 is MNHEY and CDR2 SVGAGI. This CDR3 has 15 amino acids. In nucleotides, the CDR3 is TGTGCCAGCAACCCATTAACCGGGAGCAATCAGCCCCAGCATTTT. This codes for CASNPLTGSNQPQHF.

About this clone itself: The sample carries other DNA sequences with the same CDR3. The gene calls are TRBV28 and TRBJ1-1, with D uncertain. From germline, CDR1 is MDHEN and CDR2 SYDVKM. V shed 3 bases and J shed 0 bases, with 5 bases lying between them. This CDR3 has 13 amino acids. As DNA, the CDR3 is TGTGCCAGCAGTTTTGGGCTGAACACTGAAGCTTTCTTT. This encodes CASSFGLNTEAFF.

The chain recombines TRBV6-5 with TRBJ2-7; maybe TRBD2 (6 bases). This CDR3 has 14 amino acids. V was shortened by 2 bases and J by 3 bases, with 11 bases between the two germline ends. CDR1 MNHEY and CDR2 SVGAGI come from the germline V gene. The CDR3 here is CASSYGGSDYEQYF. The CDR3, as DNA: TGTGCCAGCAGTTACGGAGGGTCGGACTACGAGCAGTACTTC.

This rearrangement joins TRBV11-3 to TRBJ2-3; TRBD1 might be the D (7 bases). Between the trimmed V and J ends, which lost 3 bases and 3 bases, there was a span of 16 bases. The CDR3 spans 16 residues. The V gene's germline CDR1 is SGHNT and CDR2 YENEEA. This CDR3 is CASSLGGGDRTDTQYF. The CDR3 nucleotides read TGTGCCAGCAGCTTGGGTGGCGGGGACAGAACAGATACGCAGTATTTT. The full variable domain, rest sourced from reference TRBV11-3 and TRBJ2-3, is EAGVVQSPRYKIIEKKQPVAFWCNPISGHNTLYWYLQNLGQGPELLIRYENEEAVDDSQLPKDRFSAERLKGVDSTLKIQPAELGDSAVYLCASSLGGGDRTDTQYFGPGTRLTVL.

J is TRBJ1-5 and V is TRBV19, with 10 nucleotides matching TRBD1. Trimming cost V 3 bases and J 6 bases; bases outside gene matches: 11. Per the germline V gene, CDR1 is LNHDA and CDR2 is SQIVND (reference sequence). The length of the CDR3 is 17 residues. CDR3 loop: CASSMTLDRGPGQPQHF. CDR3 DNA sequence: TGTGCCAGTAGTATGACGCTCGACAGGGGGCCCGGTCAGCCCCAGCATTTT.

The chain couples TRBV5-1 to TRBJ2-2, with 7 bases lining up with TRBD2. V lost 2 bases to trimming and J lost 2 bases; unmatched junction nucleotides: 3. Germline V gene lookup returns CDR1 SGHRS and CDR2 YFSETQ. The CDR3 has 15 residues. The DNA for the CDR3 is TGCGCCAGCAGCTTACCTAGCGGAAACACCGGGGAGCTGTTTTTT. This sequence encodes CASSLPSGNTGELFF. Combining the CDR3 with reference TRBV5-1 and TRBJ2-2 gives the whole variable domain KAGVTQTPRYLIKTRGQQVTLSCSPISGHRSVSWYQQTPGQGLQFLFEYFSETQRNKGNFPGRFSGRQFSNSRSEMNVSTLELGDSALYLCASSLPSGNTGELFFGEGSRLTVL.

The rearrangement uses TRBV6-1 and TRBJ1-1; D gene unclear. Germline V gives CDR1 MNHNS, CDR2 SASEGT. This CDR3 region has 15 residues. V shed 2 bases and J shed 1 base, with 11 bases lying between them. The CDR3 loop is CASSEYAGRNTEAFF. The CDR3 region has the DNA TGTGCCAGCAGTGAATACGCGGGAAGGAACACTGAAGCTTTCTTT.

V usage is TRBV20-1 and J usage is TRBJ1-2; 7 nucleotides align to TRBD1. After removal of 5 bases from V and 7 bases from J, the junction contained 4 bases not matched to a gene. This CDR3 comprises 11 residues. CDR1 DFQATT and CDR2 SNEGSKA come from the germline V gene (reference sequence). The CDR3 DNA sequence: TGCAGTGCTGGGGACAGCGGTGGCTACACCTTC. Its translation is CSAGDSGGYTF.